The next 21 T cell receptor beta chains were all read from a single sample in a study of T cells in women clearing cervical HPV infection. Clones were read by immunoSEQ multiplex PCR, and TCRdb kept only the in-frame ones, dropping some. The ten most abundant clones cover 3.5% to 4% of a sample with approximately 30,000 clones. The sequencing input was blood buffy coat. These receptors were taken from a woman aged 18 to 75 with a cervical HPV16 infection that either progressed to CIN3+ or cleared (not recorded which).

As for this clone: Read data end 3 residues before the CDR3 end; the end is taken from the germline J gene. The genes are TRBV30 and TRBJ1-1; maybe TRBD1 (6 bases). In germline, CDR1 is GTSNPN, CDR2 SVGIG (reference sequence). The CDR3 runs to 13 residues. Between the trimmed V and J ends, which lost 4 bases and 7 bases, there was a span of 16 bases. The CDR3 protein is CAWKTGPRSEAFF. The CDR3 DNA, read in part, is TGTGCCTGGAAAACAGGGCCGCGGAGTGAA.

In regard to this clone: The read finishes 3 residues shy of the CDR3 end, and the germline J gene is used to complete it. The chain has TRBV6-2 or TRBV6-3 and TRBJ2-2; D is uncertain. CDR1 is MNHEY, CDR2 SVGEGT, per germline. The V gene lost 7 bases and the J gene lost 8 bases, with 8 bases spanning the gap. The length of the CDR3 is 11 residues. The CDR3 DNA, read in part, is TGTGCCAGCACCTATCAAGGGGAG. Protein product: CASTYQGE. The whole CDR3 region reads CASTYQGELFF.

The CDR3: CASSVGGTGKGQYF. CDR3 bases read: TGTGCCAGTAGTGTTGGGGGGACAGGGAAGGGT. The chain carries TRBV19 and TRBJ2-4, with 9 bases matching TRBD1. The read halts 3 residues ahead of the CDR3 end, with the missing end drawn from the germline J gene. Germline-derived CDR1 and CDR2 are LNHDA and SQIVND (reference sequence). The CDR3 has 14 residues.

Notes on this clone: The missing CDR3 end, 3 residues past where the read stops, is filled in from the germline J gene. The chain carries TRBV20-1 and TRBJ2-5; 8 positions agree with TRBD1. CDR3 length equals 12 residues. V lost 8 bases to trimming and J lost 3 bases; unmatched junction nucleotides: 5. Germline V gives CDR1 DFQATT, CDR2 SNEGSKA (reference sequence). The CDR3 reads CSPGGREETQYF. The covered CDR3 bases are TGCAGTCCAGGGGGCAGAGAAGAGACC.

Concerning this clone: The CDR3 extends 3 residues past the end of the read, so its final part is completed from the germline J gene. This chain uses TRBV4-1 with TRBJ2-6; 11 positions agree with TRBD1. After removal of 3 bases from V and 0 bases from J, the junction contained 4 bases not matched to a gene. Germline CDR1 is MGHRA and CDR2 is YSYEKL. CDR3 length: 18 amino acids. The CDR3 reads CASSQIGTGGSGANVLTF. The CDR3 DNA, read in part, is TGCGCCAGCAGCCAGATAGGGACAGGGGGCTCTGGGGCCAACGTC.

The CDR3 DNA, read in part, is TGTGCCAGCAGTTCCGGGGACAGTGGCCACGAG. Its protein product is CASSSGDSGHE. The complete CDR3 protein is CASSSGDSGHEQYF. The chain is built from TRBV6-2 or TRBV6-3 and TRBJ2-7, with 7 nucleotides matching TRBD1. The read is 3 residues too short to cover the CDR3 end, so that end is filled in from the germline J gene. The germline V gene has CDR1 MNHEY and CDR2 SVGEGT. This CDR3 is 14 amino acids long. V shed 4 bases and J 5 bases; nucleotides not matched to a gene: 8.

About this clone itself: The read ends 3 residues before the CDR3 terminus; that terminus is restored from the germline J gene. The chain has TRBV4-1 and TRBJ2-5; 9 nucleotides agree with TRBD2. Germline V lookup: CDR1 MGHRA, CDR2 YSYEKL. V shed 3 bases, J shed 2 bases, and the junction held 7 bases outside the gene matches. This CDR3 has 16 amino acids. The CDR3 bases that were read are TGCGCCAGCAGCCAGGGCCATAGCGGGGGACAAGAGACC. It specifies CASSQGHSGGQET. In full, the CDR3 reads CASSQGHSGGQETQYF.

A remark on this clone: At one of its ends the junction is not consistent with the germline gene, which may arise from a read error. Read coverage stops 3 residues before the CDR3 terminus; the germline J gene supplies the remainder. V is TRBV6-2 or TRBV6-3 and J is TRBJ2-1; D possibly corresponds to TRBD1 (5 bases). CDR1 and CDR2 (germline): MNHEY, SVGEGT. The CDR3 is made up of 13 amino acids. The CDR3 DNA, read in part, is TGTGCCGGCAGTTCGACAGAGAGCTATGAG. This translates into CAGSSTESYE. The CDR3 reads in full as CAGSSTESYEQFF.

About this clone itself: The CDR3 is cut off 3 residues early in the read; its end comes from the germline J gene. The chain links TRBV11-1 to TRBJ1-4; possibly TRBD1 for D (5 bases). Trimming removed 5 bases at V and 4 bases at J, with 14 bases between. This CDR3 contains 15 residues. The germline CDR1 and CDR2 sequences are SGHAT and FQDESV (reference sequence). CDR3 sequence reads: CASSRSGLLNEKLFF. The CDR3 DNA, read in part, is TGTGCCAGCAGCCGTTCGGGACTGCTTAATGAAAAA.

A word on this clone: The read stops 3 residues short of the end of the CDR3; the missing end is completed from the germline J gene. The chain combines TRBV7-8 with TRBJ2-7; maybe TRBD1 (6 bases). The germline CDR1 and CDR2 sequences are SGHVS and FQNEAQ. V dropped 2 bases and J dropped 4 bases, with 12 bases sitting between them. The CDR3 has 14 amino acids. This CDR3 reads CASSLTAGEYEQYF. The sequenced part of the CDR3 DNA is TGTGCCAGCAGCTTAACGGCAGGGGAGTACGAG.

With respect to this clone: Read data end 3 residues before the CDR3 end; the end is taken from the germline J gene. The chain is built from TRBV6-2 or TRBV6-3 and TRBJ1-4, with no clear D. The germline V gene has CDR1 MNHEY and CDR2 SVGEGT. The CDR3 contains 17 residues. Partial CDR3 DNA: TGTGCCAGCAGTTACGGAGTAGCGGGCAGCTATAATTCACCA. Translation: CASSYGVAGSYNSP. The whole CDR3 protein reads CASSYGVAGSYNSPLFF.

As regards this clone: The CDR3 is cut off 3 residues early in the read; its end comes from the germline J gene. The chain is built from TRBV20-1 and TRBJ2-2; possibly TRBD1 for D (5 bases). The germline V and J ends were trimmed by 6 bases and 1 base, with 12 bases remaining between them. From germline, CDR1 is DFQATT and CDR2 SNEGSKA (reference sequence). This CDR3 region has 14 residues. The CDR3 sequence: CSAFGQQNTGELFF. The sequenced part of the CDR3 DNA is TGCAGTGCCTTTGGACAACAGAACACCGGGGAG.

Concerning this clone itself: The read is 3 residues too short to cover the CDR3 end, so that end is filled in from the germline J gene. V is TRBV20-1 and J is TRBJ2-2; 9 bases match TRBD1. This CDR3 is 12 amino acids long. The V gene's germline CDR1 is DFQATT and CDR2 SNEGSKA (reference sequence). The part of the CDR3 DNA that was read is TGCAGTGCTTGGGACAGGGATGGGAAG. It translates to CSAWDRDGK. The full CDR3 is CSAWDRDGKLFF.

In the case of this clone: The read halts 3 residues ahead of the CDR3 end, with the missing end drawn from the germline J gene. The rearrangement links TRBV18 to TRBJ1-1; D possibly corresponds to TRBD1 (5 bases). This CDR3 spans 15 amino acids. V lost 5 bases and J lost 1, with 14 bases in between. CDR1 and CDR2 from the germline V gene are KGHSH and LQKENI. Incomplete CDR3 DNA: TGTGCCAGCTCAGGGTCGACAGCATCGAACACTGAA. Amino acids: CASSGSTASNTE. From start to end, the CDR3 is CASSGSTASNTEAFF. Full variable domain (remainder filled in from reference TRBV18 and TRBJ1-1): NAGVMQNPRHLVRRRGQEARLRCSPMKGHSHVYWYRQLPEEGLKFMVYLQKENIIDESGMPKERFSAEFPKEGPSILRIQQVVRGDSAAYFCASSGSTASNTEAFFGQGTRLTVV.

Details on this clone: The read gets to within 3 residues of the CDR3 end, and the germline J gene fills in the rest. This chain uses TRBV5-6 with TRBJ1-4; 8 bases match TRBD1. The CDR3 length is 14 residues. Germline V gene data show CDR1 as SGHDT and CDR2 as YYEEEE. The V segment lost 2 bases and the J segment 8 bases; nucleotides outside the gene matches: 5. The sequenced CDR3 bases are TGTGCCAGCAGCTTTGGGACAGGTTTAGAAAAA. Translation gives CASSFGTGLEK. The full CDR3 reads CASSFGTGLEKLFF.

For this clone: The CDR3 end is not reached by the read, which stops 3 residues before it; the germline J gene fills it in. This sequence joins TRBV2 and TRBJ2-2; 7 bases align to TRBD1. The CDR3 is 15 residues long. V lost 6 bases and J lost 1; bases outside the gene matches: 5. Germline V lookup: CDR1 SNHLY, CDR2 FYNNEI. The chain's CDR3 is CASRQGTENTGELFF. CDR3 DNA, as far as it was read: TGTGCCAGCAGGCAAGGGACAGAGAACACCGGGGAG. The variable domain in full, completed from reference TRBV2 and TRBJ2-2, reads EPEVTQTPSHQVTQMGQEVILRCVPISNHLYFYWYRQILGQKVEFLVSFYNNEISEKSEIFDDQFSVERPDGSNFTLKIRSTKLEDSAMYFCASRQGTENTGELFFGEGSRLTVL.

With respect to this clone: One end of the junction is discordant with germline, which a read error may explain. Read sequence stops 3 residues before the CDR3 end, and the germline J gene provides the missing end. Other DNA sequences in this sample translate to the same CDR3. This chain joins TRBV5-1 and TRBJ1-3, with 7 bases that match TRBD1. Germline CDR1 reads SGHRS; CDR2 reads YFSETQ. CDR3 length: 14 residues. This CDR3 is CASSPGGSGNTIYF. The sequenced CDR3 bases are TGCGCCAGCAGTCCAGGGGGTAGTGGAAACACG.

Comment on this clone: The read is 3 residues too short to cover the CDR3 end, so that end is filled in from the germline J gene. The chain has TRBV5-1 and TRBJ1-3; D may be TRBD1 (6 bases). Germline lookup yields CDR1 SGHRS and CDR2 YFSETQ. The ends were cut back, 4 bases at V and 0 bases at J, with 14 bases in the middle. The CDR3 totals 16 residues. This chain's CDR3 is CASSGVGQTSGNTIYF. The sequenced part of the CDR3 DNA is TGCGCCAGCAGCGGGGTTGGACAGACCTCTGGAAACACC. Looking up the rest from reference TRBV5-1 and TRBJ1-3 gives the full variable domain: KAGVTQTPRYLIKTRGQQVTLSCSPISGHRSVSWYQQTPGQGLQFLFEYFSETQRNKGNFPGRFSGRQFSNSRSEMNVSTLELGDSALYLCASSGVGQTSGNTIYFGEGSWLTVV.

To note about this clone: The CDR3 extends 3 residues past the end of the read, so its final part is completed from the germline J gene. The chain recombines TRBV25-1 with TRBJ2-3; D might be TRBD2 (5 bases). V was pared by 2 bases and J by 0 bases, with 9 bases between. The CDR3 extends over 15 amino acids. Germline V gene data show CDR1 as MGHDK and CDR2 as SYGVNS. The CDR3 loop reads CASSEPSTSTDTQYF. The CDR3 DNA, read in part, is TGTGCCAGCAGTGAACCTAGCACAAGCACAGATACG.

The CDR3 DNA, read in part, is TGTGCCAGCAGTGATCAGGGAGGTAATTCACCG. It is translated as CASSDQGGNSP. The complete CDR3 sequence is CASSDQGGNSPLFF. The rearrangement joins TRBV6-1 to TRBJ2-2, with D possibly TRBD2 on 6 matching bases. The read falls 3 residues short of the CDR3 end, and the missing part is taken from the germline J gene. The length of the CDR3 is 14 residues. Germline V gene lookup returns CDR1 MNHNS and CDR2 SASEGT.

Worth noting for this clone: The read ends 3 residues early relative to the CDR3; the germline J gene fills the gap. This chain links TRBV30 with TRBJ2-4; maybe TRBD2 (5 bases). CDR3 size: 11 residues. Per germline, CDR1 GTSNPN and CDR2 SVGIG (reference sequence). The part of the CDR3 DNA that was read is TGTGCCTGGAAGAGGGTCCATGGT. This gives the protein CAWKRVHG. The complete CDR3 protein is CAWKRVHGQYF.